The following is a T cell receptor beta chain sequence with its context. The protocol was immunoSEQ multiplex PCR, while the TCRdb copy is restricted to in-frame clones and leaves out a portion. The sample consists of 35,000 to 55,000 clones, 60% to 80% of them appearing once. This sample was included in a study of radiotherapy plus CTLA-4 blockade in lung cancer. The sample in question was peripheral blood, obtained from a patient treated with radiotherapy plus ipilimumab. The TCR originated in a human donor with non-small cell lung cancer whose response to radiotherapy plus ipilimumab could not be evaluated.

CDR3 protein: CASRGLSTDTQYF. As DNA, the CDR3 is TGTGCCAGCAGGGGACTGAGCACAGATACGCAGTATTTT. The chain has TRBV2 and TRBJ2-3, with D possibly TRBD2 on 6 matching bases. Germline V gene data show CDR1 as SNHLY and CDR2 as FYNNEI. V was cut by 6 bases and J by 0 bases, with 7 bases left in between. The CDR3 has 13 residues.